Below are 32 T cell receptor beta chains sequenced from a single sample in a study of T cells after yellow fever vaccination. TCRdb processed the 5' RACE reads anew with MiXCR; each CDR3 protein has one entry. The sample holds around 330,000 distinct CDR3 sequences, around 3.6% seen once. Sequencing was performed on PBMCs, taken on the day of the yellow fever booster vaccination. Receptors were obtained from a man between 18 and 29 years old who received the YFV17D yellow fever vaccine.

In this sample, this clonotype turned up many times. The chain joins TRBV5-1 to TRBJ1-6; 8 nucleotides align to TRBD1. The J segment lost 9 bases and the V segment lost 4 bases, leaving 9 bases of the junction unmatched. This CDR3 contains 15 residues. Germline CDR1 SGHRS, CDR2 YFSETQ. CDR3 DNA: TGCGCCAGCAGCCCTCCCGGGACAGGCCTTTCACCCCTCCACTTT. Its translation: CASSPPGTGLSPLHF.

This clonotype has a count of ten or more. The V and J genes are TRBV5-1 and TRBJ2-1; TRBD1 is a possible D gene (6 bases). CDR1 is SGHRS and CDR2 is YFSETQ in the germline V gene. This CDR3 has 12 amino acids. Trimming removed 4 bases at V and 8 bases at J, with 10 bases between. DNA of the CDR3: TGCGCCAGCAGCCTACAGGGAGATGAGCAGTTCTTC. Its translation is CASSLQGDEQFF.

There are many counts of this clonotype. The chain recombines TRBV6-5 with TRBJ2-4; possible D gene TRBD2, 6 bases. Germline CDR1 reads MNHEY; CDR2 reads SVGAGI. The CDR3 is 16 amino acids. V shed 0 bases and J shed 0 bases, with 9 bases lying between them. In nucleotides, the CDR3 is TGTGCCAGCAGTTACTCGATGGGACTAGCCAAAAACATTCAGTACTTC. Protein sequence: CASSYSMGLAKNIQYF.

This clonotype was picked up many times. The CDR3 bases are TGTGCCAGCAGCCCCCCGGGCAGGGTAAAGTTCTTC. It translates to CASSPPGRVKFF. This rearrangement joins TRBV7-9 to TRBJ2-1, with D perhaps matching TRBD1 (5 bases). V lost 5 bases and J lost 14, with 16 bases in between. The CDR3 is 12 residues long. CDR1 and CDR2 (germline): SEHNR, FQNEAQ (reference sequence). The full variable domain, completed using reference TRBV7-9 and TRBJ2-1, is DTGVSQNPRHKITKRGQNVTFRCDPISEHNRLYWYRQTLGQGPEFLTYFQNEAQLEKSRLLSDRFSAERPKGSFSTLEIQRTEQGDSAMYLCASSPPGRVKFFGPGTRLTVL.

The chain uses TRBV6-5 and TRBJ2-3; 10 bases are shared with TRBD2. The CDR3 is 16 residues long. The V segment lost 8 bases and the J segment 4 bases; nucleotides outside the gene matches: 12. Germline V gives CDR1 MNHEY, CDR2 SVGAGI. CDR3 DNA: TGTGCCAGCGGATCCAGAAGCGGGGGGGTTTCAGATACGCAGTATTTT. The encoded protein is CASGSRSGGVSDTQYF.

In this sample, this clonotype turned up many times. The chain joins TRBV11-2 to TRBJ2-7, with 8 bases that match TRBD1. This CDR3 has 15 residues. J gave up 5 bases and V 1 base, and 7 bases lay outside the gene matches. CDR1 SGHAT and CDR2 FQNNGV come from the germline V gene. The CDR3 spells CASSLGGRGLDEQYF. The CDR3 nucleotides read TGTGCCAGCAGCTTAGGGGGCAGGGGGCTTGACGAGCAGTACTTC.

This clonotype was picked up many times. The chain uses TRBV5-1 and TRBJ2-1; D gene ambiguous. This CDR3 is 14 amino acids long. V was clipped by 4 bases and J by 5 bases, with 13 bases between them. CDR1 SGHRS and CDR2 YFSETQ come from the germline V gene. The CDR3 sequence: CASSHPEPNNEQFF. In nucleotides, the CDR3 is TGCGCCAGCAGCCACCCCGAACCCAACAATGAGCAGTTCTTC. Drawing the rest from reference TRBV5-1 and TRBJ2-1, the complete variable domain is KAGVTQTPRYLIKTRGQQVTLSCSPISGHRSVSWYQQTPGQGLQFLFEYFSETQRNKGNFPGRFSGRQFSNSRSEMNVSTLELGDSALYLCASSHPEPNNEQFFGPGTRLTVL.

This rearrangement joins TRBV5-4 to TRBJ2-6, with TRBD2 identical over 8 bases. Germline CDR1 SGHNT, CDR2 YYREEE (reference sequence). This CDR3 region has 16 residues. The ends lost 4 bases at V and 1 base at J; junction bases unmatched: 4. CDR3 DNA: TGTGCCAGCAGCCCGGGGGGGGAATCTGGGGCCAACGTCCTGACTTTC. This gives the protein CASSPGGESGANVLTF.

The V and J genes are TRBV19 and TRBJ1-6; no clear D. This CDR3 contains 15 residues. V was trimmed by 2 bases and J by 7 bases, leaving 12 bases between them. Germline V gives CDR1 LNHDA, CDR2 SQIVND (reference sequence). The CDR3 is CASSIQGPGNSPLHF. CDR3 bases: TGTGCCAGTAGTATACAAGGGCCGGGAAATTCACCCCTCCACTTT.

There are many counts of this clonotype. The CDR3 spells CASSLGQGVPYEQYV. CDR3 in DNA: TGCGCCAGCAGCTTGGGACAGGGTGTCCCCTACGAGCAGTACGTC. V usage is TRBV5-1 and J usage is TRBJ2-7; TRBD1 agrees at 7 bases. CDR3 size: 15 residues. Unmatched junction bases numbered 5, after V lost 0 bases and J lost 2 bases. Germline assignment: CDR1 SGHRS and CDR2 YFSETQ.

This clonotype came up many times. The J gene is TRBJ2-5, the V gene TRBV6-5; perhaps TRBD1 as D (5 bases). CDR3 length: 15 amino acids. Germline loops: CDR1 MNHEY, CDR2 SVGAGI. Trimming shortened V by 6 bases and J by 2 bases, and 16 bases separated the two germline ends. CDR3 in DNA: TGTGCCAGCAGCTCATTAGGGGCGATTCAAGAGACCCAGTACTTC. This sequence encodes CASSSLGAIQETQYF.

In this sample, this clonotype turned up many times. This rearrangement joins TRBV6-2 or TRBV6-3 to TRBJ2-3; possible D gene TRBD1, 5 bases. The CDR3 has 13 residues. Per germline, CDR1 MNHEY and CDR2 SVGEGT. V lost 7 bases and J lost 0, with 8 bases in between. DNA for the CDR3: TGTGCCAGCACCGACAGAAGCACAGATACGCAGTATTTT. Translated, it gives CASTDRSTDTQYF.

This clonotype was detected ten times or more. This chain links TRBV7-7 with TRBJ2-5, with D possibly being TRBD2 (6 bases). Trimming left V 7 bases short and J 5 bases short, with 14 bases between. The CDR3 sequence is 13 residues long. Germline assignment: CDR1 SSHAT and CDR2 FNYEAQ (reference sequence). The CDR3 sequence: CASTPGGYETQYF. The CDR3 nucleotides are TGTGCCAGCACCCCCGGGGGATACGAGACCCAGTACTTC.

This clonotype came up a few times. J is TRBJ1-2 and V is TRBV5-1; TRBD1 aligns across 10 bases. The CDR3 has 14 amino acids. Germline-derived CDR1 and CDR2 are SGHRS and YFSETQ. V lost 5 bases, J lost 2 bases, and 3 bases stayed unmatched. CDR3 sequence: CASRSGQGNYGYTF. The DNA for the CDR3 is TGCGCCAGCAGGTCGGGACAGGGGAACTATGGCTACACCTTC.

The gene calls are TRBV6-5 and TRBJ2-2; D may be TRBD2 (6 bases). Germline-derived CDR1 and CDR2 are MNHEY and SVGAGI. V dropped 6 bases and J dropped 4 bases, with 15 bases sitting between them. CDR3 length: 15 residues. The CDR3 sequence: CASSNGGAGTGELFF. The CDR3 bases are TGTGCCAGCAGCAACGGAGGGGCGGGCACCGGGGAGCTGTTTTTT.

This clonotype was observed at least ten times. The rearrangement uses TRBV20-1 and TRBJ1-2; 8 nucleotides match TRBD1. The CDR3 is made up of 11 amino acids. Germline V gives CDR1 DFQATT, CDR2 SNEGSKA (reference sequence). Unmatched junction bases numbered 2, after V lost 5 bases and J lost 6 bases. The CDR3 DNA reads TGCAGTGCTTCAGGGGGCAATGGCTACACCTTC. Translated, it gives CSASGGNGYTF.

This clonotype has more than one count but fewer than ten. This sequence joins TRBV4-2 and TRBJ1-2; D is uncertain. V lost 3 bases to trimming and J lost 8 bases, with 19 bases between them. Germline V gene sequence: CDR1 LGHNA, CDR2 YNFKEQ. This CDR3 region has 15 residues. The CDR3 DNA is TGTGCCAGCAGCCAGGGAACAGCGAACCAAGGAGGCTACACCTTC. Translation: CASSQGTANQGGYTF.

This clonotype was observed a few times. The chain carries TRBV7-9 and TRBJ2-1; D perhaps matches TRBD1 (5 bases). CDR3 length: 13 residues. Trimming shortened V by 3 bases and J by 8 bases, and 11 bases separated the two germline ends. Germline CDR1 reads SEHNR; CDR2 reads FQNEAQ (reference sequence). CDR3 loop: CASSFSGADEQFF. The CDR3 region has the DNA TGTGCCAGCAGCTTTAGTGGGGCGGATGAGCAGTTCTTC. Using reference TRBV7-9 and TRBJ2-1 for the parts outside the CDR3, the full variable domain is DTGVSQNPRHKITKRGQNVTFRCDPISEHNRLYWYRQTLGQGPEFLTYFQNEAQLEKSRLLSDRFSAERPKGSFSTLEIQRTEQGDSAMYLCASSFSGADEQFFGPGTRLTVL.

This clonotype came up a few times. The CDR3 reads CSAIGETYGYTF. The CDR3 coding sequence is TGCAGCGCCATTGGAGAAACCTATGGCTACACCTTC. This chain uses TRBV29-1 with TRBJ1-2, with D uncertain. There are 12 residues in the CDR3. V gave up 7 bases and J gave up 4 bases, with 13 bases separating them. CDR1 SQVTM and CDR2 ANQGSEA come from the germline V gene.

This clonotype has a handful of counts. The J gene is TRBJ1-6, the V gene TRBV6-2 or TRBV6-3; D is undetermined. V shed 8 bases and J shed 9 bases, with 20 bases lying between them. CDR3 length: 15 amino acids. Germline V gene sequence: CDR1 MNHEY, CDR2 SVGEGT. The CDR3 here is CASGDPPAGISPLHF. For the CDR3, the DNA is TGTGCCAGCGGCGACCCCCCCGCGGGGATTTCACCCCTCCACTTT.

This clonotype was counted only a few times. The chain couples TRBV20-1 to TRBJ1-2; D not certain. Germline V gene lookup returns CDR1 DFQATT and CDR2 SNEGSKA (reference sequence). With 5 bases removed from V and 10 bases from J, the gap between germline ends came to 20 bases. The CDR3 contains 13 residues. This CDR3 is CSAPLEGWVNYTF. The CDR3 DNA reads TGCAGTGCTCCCCTAGAAGGTTGGGTCAACTACACCTTC.

This chain joins TRBV5-5 and TRBJ2-3, with D perhaps matching TRBD2 (6 bases). The CDR3 is 15 amino acids. Germline V gene sequence: CDR1 SGHKS, CDR2 YYEKEE (reference sequence). Trimming stripped 2 bases from V and 6 bases from J, with 16 bases between. CDR3 region: CASSFWTKRGDTQYF. In nucleotides, the CDR3 is TGTGCCAGCAGCTTCTGGACAAAACGGGGGGATACGCAGTATTTT.

The chain recombines TRBV5-1 with TRBJ2-2; D ambiguous. V was trimmed by 3 bases and J by 7 bases, leaving 13 bases between them. The CDR3 is 14 amino acids. Germline CDR1 and CDR2: SGHRS and YFSETQ. DNA of the CDR3: TGCGCCAGCAGCTCTGACGGCCAACTCGGGGAGCTGTTTTTT. It translates to CASSSDGQLGELFF.

This clonotype was counted a few times. CDR3 nucleotide sequence: TGTGCCAGCAGTGACGCAGGTAGACGCACAGATACGCAGTATTTT. It encodes CASSDAGRRTDTQYF. V is TRBV6-4 and J is TRBJ2-3; D remains unclear. Trimming took 2 bases from V and 1 from J, leaving 10 bases between them. This CDR3 region has 15 residues. Germline CDR1 MRHNA, CDR2 SNTAGT.

This clonotype has more than one count but fewer than ten. The chain combines TRBV5-5 with TRBJ2-1, with 10 positions matching TRBD1. CDR3 length equals 16 residues. Germline values: CDR1 SGHKS, CDR2 YYEKEE (reference sequence). The ends lost 4 bases at V and 4 bases at J; junction bases unmatched: 8. In DNA form, the CDR3 reads TGTGCCAGCAGCGGGCCCGGGACAGGGGCTTACAATGAGCAGTTCTTC. It encodes CASSGPGTGAYNEQFF. Using reference TRBV5-5 and TRBJ2-1 for the parts outside the CDR3, the full variable domain is DAGVTQSPTHLIKTRGQQVTLRCSPISGHKSVSWYQQVLGQGPQFIFQYYEKEERGRGNFPDRFSARQFPNYSSELNVNALLLGDSALYLCASSGPGTGAYNEQFFGPGTRLTVL.

This clonotype has just a few counts. V and J are TRBV7-2 and TRBJ1-1; D is unresolved. V lost 0 bases to trimming and J lost 0 bases, with 8 bases between them. The CDR3 is made up of 15 amino acids. Germline values: CDR1 SGHTA, CDR2 FQGNSA. The CDR3 nucleotides read TGTGCCAGCAGCTTAGCCGCCAGCATGAACACTGAAGCTTTCTTT. Its translation is CASSLAASMNTEAFF.

This clonotype showed up many times. The V gene is TRBV20-1, the J gene TRBJ1-2, with TRBD1 matching 9 bases. V was clipped by 5 bases and J by 2 bases; unmatched bases: 6. This CDR3 region has 14 residues. The germline V gene has CDR1 DFQATT and CDR2 SNEGSKA (reference sequence). Here the CDR3 reads CSAVHRGQNYGYTF. The CDR3 nucleotides read TGCAGTGCTGTACACAGGGGGCAAAACTATGGCTACACCTTC.

With regard to this clonotype: A much larger clone lies a single base off, so this may be a read error. The V call is TRBV6-5, the J call TRBJ1-5; D possibly corresponds to TRBD1 (6 bases). Germline assignment: CDR1 MNHEY and CDR2 SVGAGI. The V gene lost 8 bases and the J gene lost 3 bases, with 14 bases spanning the gap. The CDR3 has 14 residues. This chain's CDR3 is CASEDRHPNQPQHF. CDR3 in DNA: TGTGCCAGCGAGGACAGACACCCCAATCAGCCCCAGCATTTT.

J is TRBJ2-1 and V is TRBV5-1; D is uncertain. Trimming took 4 bases from V and 10 from J, leaving 12 bases between them. This CDR3 spans 12 amino acids. Germline loops: CDR1 SGHRS, CDR2 YFSETQ. CDR3 in DNA: TGCGCCAGCAGCCCGACTTATGGCGAGCAGTTCTTC. Amino acid sequence: CASSPTYGEQFF.

The sample holds many counts of this clonotype. V and J are TRBV11-2 and TRBJ1-5; D is uncertain. V gave up 5 bases and J gave up 5 bases, with 13 bases separating them. This CDR3 is 14 amino acids long. Germline values: CDR1 SGHAT, CDR2 FQNNGV. In nucleotides, the CDR3 is TGTGCCAGCAGCCCCTCCGCGGGCGATCAGCCCCAGCATTTT. Its protein is CASSPSAGDQPQHF.

This clonotype was seen many times. This rearrangement joins TRBV4-1 to TRBJ2-7; TRBD1 agrees at 8 bases. V trimming: 2 bases; J trimming: 0 bases; junction bases outside the gene matches: 6. The CDR3 is 16 residues long. The germline gives CDR1 MGHRA, CDR2 YSYEKL. The CDR3 DNA reads TGCGCCAGCAGCCAATACAGGGGGATCAGCTCCTACGAGCAGTACTTC. Its protein product is CASSQYRGISSYEQYF.

This clonotype was detected many times. The chain carries TRBV24-1 and TRBJ2-5, with 7 bases aligning to TRBD2. Trimming took 3 bases from V and 2 from J; bases not matched to a gene: 5. This CDR3 contains 15 residues. Per the germline V gene, CDR1 is KGHDR and CDR2 is SFDVKD. The CDR3 DNA follows: TGTGCCACCAGTGATCCCAGCGGGGCACAAGAGACCCAGTACTTC. Encoded protein: CATSDPSGAQETQYF.